The source of this T cell receptor (beta chain) is a study of OX40 agonist ivuxolimab in advanced cancers. This table comes from immunoSEQ multiplex PCR, and its TCRdb copy is limited to in-frame clones, with some not included. Of 70,000 to 85,000 clones detected, around four fifths appear once; the ten largest clones hold approximately 5.6%. Trimming pared 9 bases from V and 0 bases from J, leaving 12 bases between. The CDR3 is 14 residues long. Per germline, CDR1 MNHNS and CDR2 SASEGT. Findings and caveats of the study: Clonal expansion was seen in CD4+ and CD8+ blood T cells by week 6 at 0.1 to 3.0 mg/kg. Not determined was the antigen specificity of the expanded peripheral T cells.

Of note for this clone: Its antigen remains unidentified.

Source: CD4+ or CD8+ T cells sorted from blood, taken in a trial of the OX40 agonist ivuxolimab. The TCR was taken from an adult with an advanced solid tumor such as melanoma, head and neck, liver or kidney cancer. The rearrangement joins TRBV6-1 to TRBJ2-1; possibly TRBD2 for D (6 bases). CDR3 in amino acids: CASSSASSYNEQFF. As DNA, the CDR3 is TGTGCCAGTTCTAGCGCGAGCTCCTACAATGAGCAGTTCTTC.